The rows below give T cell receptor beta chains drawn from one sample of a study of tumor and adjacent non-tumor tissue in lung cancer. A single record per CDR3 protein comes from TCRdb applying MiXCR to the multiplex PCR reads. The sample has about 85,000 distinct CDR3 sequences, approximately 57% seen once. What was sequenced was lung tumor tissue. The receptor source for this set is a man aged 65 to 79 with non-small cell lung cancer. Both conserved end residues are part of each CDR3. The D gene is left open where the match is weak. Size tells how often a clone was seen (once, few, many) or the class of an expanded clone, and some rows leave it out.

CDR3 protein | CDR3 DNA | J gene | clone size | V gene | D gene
CASMTGGGQPQHF | TGTGCCAGCATGACAGGAGGAGGTCAGCCCCAGCATTTT | TRBJ1-5 | many | TRBV28 | .
CASSQKQGASILSPDTQYF | TGTGCCAGCAGCCAAAAACAGGGGGCATCAATCCTATCACCAGATACGCAGTATTTT | TRBJ2-3 | many | TRBV4-2 | TRBD1
CASSLRSSGQVGYGYTF | TGTGCCAGCAGTTTGAGGTCTTCAGGGCAGGTCGGCTATGGCTACACCTTC | TRBJ1-2 | . | TRBV12-3/TRBV12-4 | .
CSVELAGYTETQYF | TGCAGCGTTGAGTTGGCGGGGTACACAGAAACGCAGTATTTT | TRBJ2-3 | . | TRBV29-1 | .
CASLERRGSYDEQFF | TGTGCCAGCCTCGAGAGGAGAGGGTCCTACGACGAGCAGTTCTTC | TRBJ2-1 | . | TRBV12-3/TRBV12-4 | .
CSAREATGGNTEAFF | TGCAGTGCTAGAGAGGCGACAGGCGGGAACACTGAAGCTTTCTTT | TRBJ1-1 | few | TRBV20-1 | .
CDSSTRDSFTEAFF | TGTGACAGCAGCACCCGGGACAGCTTCACTGAAGCTTTCTTT | TRBJ1-1 | . | TRBV5-6 | TRBD1
CASSCSIPPGTDTQYF | TGTGCCAGTAGTTGCTCGATTCCCCCGGGCACAGATACGCAGTATTTT | TRBJ2-3 | . | TRBV6-5 | .
CASSWRGGEGGELFF | TGTGCCAGCAGCTGGAGGGGGGGGGAAGGCGGGGAGCTGTTTTTT | TRBJ2-2 | many | TRBV5-4 | .
CASSLSGTDYEQYF | TGTGCTAGCAGTTTATCAGGGACAGATTACGAGCAGTACTTC | TRBJ2-7 | . | TRBV28 | TRBD1
CASSLGVAGENEQFF | TGTGCCAGCAGCTTGGGGGTAGCGGGAGAAAATGAGCAGTTCTTC | TRBJ2-1 | many | TRBV5-5 | TRBD2
CAISRDKVYEQYF | TGTGCCATCAGTAGGGACAAAGTATACGAGCAGTACTTC | TRBJ2-7 | many | TRBV10-3 | .
CATSDFSTGETRYF | TGTGCCACCAGTGATTTCTCGACCGGGGAGACCCGGTACTTC | TRBJ2-5 | few | TRBV24-1 | .
CTISGRDNSPPHF | TGTACCATCAGTGGGAGGGATAATTCACCCCCCCACTTT | TRBJ1-6 | . | TRBV10-3 | .
CASSLDRGRAYEQYF | TGTGCCAGCAGCTTGGACAGGGGGCGAGCCTACGAGCAGTACTTC | TRBJ2-7 | few | TRBV5-4 | TRBD1
CAISLTRTGQETQYF | TGTGCCATCAGCTTAACCAGGACAGGCCAAGAGACCCAGTACTTC | TRBJ2-5 | . | TRBV11-2 | TRBD1
CATLLNRKAFF | TGTGCCACCCTTCTTAACAGAAAAGCTTTCTTT | TRBJ1-1 | many | TRBV6-6 | .
CASSSPRGRGGSGVNILTF | TGTGCCAGCAGCTCCCCGAGGGGAAGAGGGGGCTCTGGCGTCAACATCCTGACTTTC | TRBJ2-6 | . | TRBV11-2 | TRBD1
CATSGRDRVRADTQYF | TGTGCCACCAGTGGGAGGGACAGGGTACGGGCAGATACGCAGTATTTT | TRBJ2-3 | . | TRBV24-1 | TRBD1
CASNPPSRTEAFF | TGTGCCAGCAACCCACCAAGCAGGACTGAAGCTTTCTTT | TRBJ1-1 | . | TRBV7-9 | .
CASTTMGGGGNTIYF | TGTGCCAGCACTACTATGGGAGGAGGTGGAAACACCATATATTTT | TRBJ1-3 | . | TRBV6-1 | .
CASTRQGGTEAFF | TGTGCCAGCACCCGACAGGGGGGCACTGAAGCTTTCTTT | TRBJ1-1 | many | TRBV6-1 | TRBD1
CASSLLQRVYEQYF | TGTGCCAGCAGTTTACTACAGCGTGTCTACGAGCAGTACTTC | TRBJ2-7 | . | TRBV28 | .
CNPTQGNEQYF | TGCAACCCGACACAGGGCAACGAACAGTACTTC | TRBJ2-7 | . | TRBV29-1 | .
CASSTLDLGKNIQYF | TGTGCCAGCAGCACACTAGACCTTGGTAAAAACATTCAGTACTTC | TRBJ2-4 | . | TRBV11-2 | .
CASRGPFPYEQYF | TGTGCCAGCAGGGGTCCATTCCCCTACGAGCAATACTTC | TRBJ2-7 | once | TRBV28 | .
CASILEGREQFF | TGTGCCAGCATTTTAGAGGGGCGAGAGCAGTTCTTC | TRBJ2-1 | . | TRBV28 | .
CASSPGTGRGEQYF | TGTGCCAGCAGCCCCGGGACCGGCAGGGGCGAGCAGTACTTC | TRBJ2-7 | . | TRBV6-6 | .
CSAGTGTGGEQYF | TGCAGCGCGGGAACCGGGACAGGGGGCGAGCAGTACTTC | TRBJ2-7 | many | TRBV29-1 | TRBD1
CAISESVDNIEAFF | TGTGCCATCAGTGAGTCTGTTGACAATATTGAAGCTTTCTTT | TRBJ1-1 | . | TRBV10-3 | .
CSVEVGKGTPHHDGYTF | TGCAGCGTTGAAGTGGGTAAAGGGACACCTCACCATGATGGCTACACCTTC | TRBJ1-2 | . | TRBV29-1 | .
CASSPRGNANTEAFF | TGTGCCAGCTCACCACGGGGAAACGCGAACACTGAAGCTTTCTTT | TRBJ1-1 | . | TRBV18 | .
CASNEAGADYGYTF | TGCGCCAGCAATGAAGCGGGGGCGGACTATGGCTACACCTTC | TRBJ1-2 | . | TRBV5-1 | .
CASSQERLSGHTARGQYF | TGCGCCAGCAGCCAAGAGAGGCTTTCAGGACACACTGCTCGCGGGCAGTACTTC | TRBJ2-7 | . | TRBV4-1 | .
CASSPEFSGDGYTF | TGTGCTAGCAGCCCCGAGTTTAGCGGGGATGGCTATACCTTC | TRBJ1-2 | . | TRBV6-5 | .
CSARKTGGRNQPQHF | TGCAGTGCTAGGAAGACAGGGGGCCGGAATCAGCCCCAGCATTTT | TRBJ1-5 | many | TRBV20-1 | TRBD1
CARSLNTKAFF | TGTGCCAGGAGCCTCAACACTAAAGCTTTCTTT | TRBJ1-1 | once | TRBV11-1 | .
CVSSRAGGTYNDQFF | TGTGTCAGCAGCCGCGCGGGAGGGACCTACAATGATCAGTTCTTC | TRBJ2-1 | . | TRBV4-2 | TRBD2
CASSDSGQGTEAFF | TGTGCCAGCAGCGACTCCGGACAGGGCACTGAAGCTTTCTTT | TRBJ1-1 | few | TRBV7-9 | TRBD1
CSPPEMGNDEQYF | TGCAGTCCCCCGGAGATGGGGAACGACGAGCAGTACTTC | TRBJ2-7 | few | TRBV20-1 | .
CASSHGLSGDTQYF | TGCGCCAGCAGCCATGGCCTATCGGGAGATACGCAGTATTTC | TRBJ2-3 | . | TRBV4-1 | .
CASNRDRGLEQFF | TGCGCCAGCAACCGGGACAGGGGGCTAGAGCAGTTCTTC | TRBJ2-1 | many | TRBV4-1 | TRBD1
CARSLQGFEQYF | TGTGCCAGAAGTCTACAGGGCTTCGAGCAGTACTTC | TRBJ2-7 | . | TRBV11-1 | .
CTSSEWVTNTEAFF | TGTACCAGTAGTGAATGGGTTACCAACACTGAAGCATTCTTT | TRBJ1-1 | . | TRBV6-1 | .
CASSGVGKGQYF | TGTGCCAGCAGCGGAGTCGGAAAGGGCCAGTACTTT | TRBJ2-5 | . | TRBV11-1 | .
CSVETVGNTIYF | TGCAGCGTTGAGACAGTCGGAAACACCATATATTTT | TRBJ1-3 | many | TRBV29-1 | .
CSVEEGTGASSYEQYF | TGCAGCGTTGAAGAGGGGACAGGGGCAAGCTCCTACGAGCAGTACTTC | TRBJ2-7 | many | TRBV29-1 | TRBD1
CASSLNSRSYEQYF | TGCGCCAGCAGCTTGAATTCCCGGTCCTACGAGCAGTACTTC | TRBJ2-7 | few | TRBV5-1 | .
CVSSFPGAEGVFF | TGTGTCAGCAGTTTCCCAGGGGCCGAGGGGGTGTTTTTT | TRBJ1-4 | few | TRBV12-3/TRBV12-4 | .
CASSFGTRSTDTHFF | TGTGCCAGCAGCTTTGGGACAAGGAGCACAGATACGCATTTTTTT | TRBJ2-3 | once | TRBV11-3 | .
CASSLGNRDGADTQYF | TGTGCCAGCAGCTTAGGAAACAGGGACGGTGCAGATACGCAGTATTTT | TRBJ2-3 | . | TRBV7-9 | .